This T cell receptor (beta chain) emerged from a study of blood T cell repertoires in COVID-19. In the study overall: PBMCs, B-cell-depleted T cells, or T cells provided the cDNA or gDNA that made up the material.

Assay: immunoSEQ multiplex PCR; the TCRdb copy retains only in-frame clones and omits some. The sample has 70,000 to 90,000 clones, over 75% seen once. The CDR3 is 14 amino acids. From germline, CDR1 is LNHDA and CDR2 SQIVND (reference sequence). The V end lost 4 bases, the J end lost 4 bases, and 13 bases lay between the germline ends. The chain recombines TRBV19 with TRBJ1-2; D is unresolved. The clonotype comes from a man aged 55-75 years with acute or convalescent COVID-19. Sample: peripheral blood. The CDR3 sequence is CASSRGGVGYGYTF. In nucleotides, the CDR3 is TGTGCCAGTAGTAGAGGAGGCGTAGGCTATGGCTACACCTTC.